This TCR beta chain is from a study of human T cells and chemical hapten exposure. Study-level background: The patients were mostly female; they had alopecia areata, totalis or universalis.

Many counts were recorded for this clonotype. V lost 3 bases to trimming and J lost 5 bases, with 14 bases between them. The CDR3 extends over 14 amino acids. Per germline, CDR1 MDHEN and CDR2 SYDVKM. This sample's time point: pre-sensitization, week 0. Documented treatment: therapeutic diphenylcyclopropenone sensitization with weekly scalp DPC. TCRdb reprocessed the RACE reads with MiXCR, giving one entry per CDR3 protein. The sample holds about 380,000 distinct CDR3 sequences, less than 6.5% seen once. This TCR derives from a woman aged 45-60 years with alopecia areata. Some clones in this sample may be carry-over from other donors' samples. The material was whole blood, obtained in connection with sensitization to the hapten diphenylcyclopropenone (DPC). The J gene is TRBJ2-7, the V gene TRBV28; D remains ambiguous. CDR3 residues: CASSLAPILHEQYF. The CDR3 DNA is TGTGCCAGCAGTTTGGCCCCCATCTTACACGAGCAGTACTTC.